Listed here are 29 T cell receptor beta chains from one sample, sequenced in a study of Graves' ophthalmopathy and Graves' hyperthyroidism. The authors amplified TCR beta CDR3 regions, and they did so from RNA transcripts for repertoire sequencing. The first-round RT-PCR employed HTBI primers together with the Qiagen OneStep RT-PCR kit. A multiplex PCR was then performed as the second round. TCRdb recomputed calls from the multiplex PCR reads with MiXCR, one row per CDR3 protein. The data contain some 520,000 distinct CDR3 sequences, around 15% of them singletons. Material: blood. The source is a woman between 25 and 40 years old with Graves' ophthalmopathy.

This clonotype was detected many times. The chain uses TRBV6-5 and TRBJ1-2, with 11 bases identical to TRBD1. After removal of 8 bases from V and 4 bases from J, the junction contained 6 bases not matched to a gene. Germline V gives CDR1 MNHEY, CDR2 SVGAGI. The CDR3 is 14 amino acids. In DNA form, the CDR3 reads TGTGCCAGCCTAGGGACAGGGGGATCCTATGGCTACACCTTC. Protein: CASLGTGGSYGYTF.

This clonotype was seen at least ten times. V gene TRBV28 combines with J gene TRBJ2-5, with a possible D match to TRBD2 (5 bases). In germline, CDR1 is MDHEN, CDR2 SYDVKM. This CDR3 is 14 amino acids long. The V and J ends lost 7 bases and 5 bases respectively, with 17 bases between them. The CDR3 protein is CASTTYSRGETQYF. CDR3 sequence (DNA): TGTGCCAGCACTACTTACTCTCGAGGGGAGACCCAGTACTTC.

There are many counts of this clonotype. The chain has TRBV6-1 and TRBJ1-5; D call uncertain. The CDR3 is 14 residues long. Trimming cost V 5 bases and J 7 bases, with 15 bases left between them. The germline V gene has CDR1 MNHNS and CDR2 SASEGT. Written as DNA, the CDR3 is TGTGCCAGCAGTCCTAAGGGATTGGGCCAGCCCCAGCATTTT. It is translated as CASSPKGLGQPQHF.

This clonotype occurred many times. This chain joins TRBV20-1 and TRBJ2-7; the match to TRBD2 covers 9 bases. Germline CDR1 and CDR2: DFQATT and SNEGSKA (reference sequence). The CDR3 is 14 amino acids. The V segment lost 6 bases and the J segment 3 bases; nucleotides outside the gene matches: 9. The CDR3 sequence is CSARSTSGSYEQYF. The CDR3 coding sequence is TGCAGTGCGCGTTCGACTAGCGGAAGCTACGAGCAGTACTTC.

Ten or more counts support this clonotype. The chain carries TRBV27 and TRBJ1-1; TRBD1 aligns across 8 bases. This CDR3 contains 15 residues. Looked up from germline, CDR1 is MNHEY and CDR2 is SMNVEV (reference sequence). J lost 5 bases, V lost 2 bases, and 7 bases had no gene match. The CDR3 DNA sequence: TGTGCCAGCAGTTTAGGCAGGGGGCTTTATACTGAAGCTTTCTTT. Its protein product is CASSLGRGLYTEAFF.

The sample holds many counts of this clonotype. The V call is TRBV28, the J call TRBJ2-4; TRBD1 or TRBD2 may be the D gene (5 bases each). The V gene lost 2 bases and the J gene lost 5 bases, with 13 bases spanning the gap. The CDR3 runs 15 residues. Germline V CDR1 and CDR2: MDHEN, SYDVKM. In nucleotides, the CDR3 is TGTGCCAGCAGTTTAGGTGGTTTGGGGGAAAACATTCAGTACTTC. It is translated as CASSLGGLGENIQYF.

Details on this clonotype: One end of the junction is discordant with germline, which a read error may explain. V and J are TRBV6-1 and TRBJ1-3; D might be TRBD1 (5 bases). Germline values: CDR1 MNHNS, CDR2 SASEGT. This CDR3 spans 12 amino acids. In DNA, the CDR3 is TGTGCCAGCAGAGGGGATGGAAACACTATATATTTT. This translates into CASRGDGNTIYF.

This clonotype was seen a few times. This chain joins TRBV11-2 and TRBJ1-2; D remains ambiguous. CDR3 length: 15 amino acids. Trimming removed 5 bases at V and 1 base at J, with 14 bases between. The V gene's germline CDR1 is SGHAT and CDR2 FQNNGV. DNA for the CDR3: TGTGCCAGCAGCCCTCTTAAGGACTTTAACTATGGCTACACCTTC. It specifies CASSPLKDFNYGYTF.

This clonotype was counted between two and nine times. This sequence joins TRBV12-3 or TRBV12-4 and TRBJ2-2; 11 bases are shared with TRBD2. V lost 6 bases and J lost 0; bases outside the gene matches: 9. The CDR3 consists of 18 residues. As DNA, the CDR3 is TGTGCCAGCAGACCGCATGGACTAGCGGGTTCGAACACCGGGGAGCTGTTTTTT. This gives the protein CASRPHGLAGSNTGELFF.

The chain has TRBV4-1 and TRBJ2-7; 7 positions match TRBD2. J lost 0 bases, V lost 3 bases, and 8 bases had no gene match. Germline values: CDR1 MGHRA, CDR2 YSYEKL. The CDR3 consists of 16 residues. As DNA, the CDR3 is TGCGCCAGCAGCCAGGAATCAAGCGGGATCTCCTACGAGCAGTACTTC. Translating gives CASSQESSGISYEQYF.

The chain employs TRBV12-3 or TRBV12-4 and TRBJ1-2, with TRBD1 identical over 8 bases. This CDR3 region has 13 residues. Germline trimming cut 6 bases from V and 3 bases from J; bases unmatched to any gene: 3. Here the CDR3 reads CASRGTGHYGYTF. The CDR3 bases are TGTGCCAGCAGGGGGACAGGCCACTATGGCTACACCTTC.

This clonotype was counted many times. The V call is TRBV6-1, the J call TRBJ1-2, with D tentatively TRBD1 (6 bases). Per germline, CDR1 MNHNS and CDR2 SASEGT. The CDR3 has 15 amino acids. The germline V and J ends were trimmed by 0 bases and 0 bases, with 8 bases remaining between them. This CDR3 is CASSEAGQPNYGYTF. The CDR3, as DNA: TGTGCCAGCAGTGAAGCCGGACAGCCTAACTATGGCTACACCTTC.

This clonotype was seen at least ten times. V and J are TRBV9 and TRBJ1-3; 7 nucleotides match TRBD1. The CDR3 sequence is 14 residues long. Germline V lookup: CDR1 SGDLS, CDR2 YYNGEE. The V and J ends lost 2 bases and 4 bases, in that order; junction bases with no gene match: 3. In DNA form, the CDR3 reads TGTGCCAGCAGCGTCGGGACAGCAGGAAACACCATATATTTT. This sequence encodes CASSVGTAGNTIYF. The full variable domain, in which reference TRBV9 and TRBJ1-3 provide the parts outside the CDR3, is DSGVTQTPKHLITATGQRVTLRCSPRSGDLSVYWYQQSLDQGLQFLIQYYNGEERAKGNILERFSAQQFPDLHSELNLSSLELGDSALYFCASSVGTAGNTIYFGEGSWLTVV.

This clonotype was counted many times. V usage is TRBV12-3 or TRBV12-4 and J usage is TRBJ2-5; D may match TRBD1 or TRBD2 (5 bases each). V was pared by 5 bases and J by 5 bases, with 12 bases between. CDR3 length: 13 amino acids. CDR3: CASSLTWGETQYF. The CDR3 DNA follows: TGTGCCAGCAGTCTGACTTGGGGGGAGACCCAGTACTTC.

Ten or more counts support this clonotype. The V call is TRBV19, the J call TRBJ2-2; weak D call: TRBD1 (6 bases). Per the germline V gene, CDR1 is LNHDA and CDR2 is SQIVND (reference sequence). The CDR3 loop spans 18 amino acids. Trimming pared 5 bases from V and 8 bases from J, leaving 27 bases between. CDR3 in DNA: TGTGCCAGTAGTCGGACAGATTATATTCGGTTGACTATAGGGGAGCTGTTTTTT. Amino acids: CASSRTDYIRLTIGELFF.

Comment on this clonotype: A much bigger clone sits one base away, suggesting this may be a read error. The V gene is TRBV20-1, the J gene TRBJ1-5; D call uncertain. The length of the CDR3 is 13 residues. The germline CDR1 and CDR2 sequences are DFQATT and SNEGSKA (reference sequence). The CDR3 nucleotides read TGCAGTGCTAGAGATAATAGCAATCAGCCCCAGCAGTTT. Translation: CSARDNSNQPQQF.

With regard to this clonotype: A much larger clone differs from this one at a single base, so this may be a read error. This chain joins TRBV12-3 or TRBV12-4 and TRBJ1-1; D ambiguous. Trimming pared 6 bases from V and 4 bases from J, leaving 15 bases between. The CDR3 contains 14 residues. The DNA of the CDR3 is TGTGCCAGCAGGTCCTTCACCGAGATCACTGAAGCTTTCTTT. The encoded protein is CASRSFTEITEAFF.

The chain links TRBV30 to TRBJ1-1; no clear D gene. The CDR3 is 16 amino acids. Germline CDR1 GTSNPN, CDR2 SVGIG (reference sequence). V lost 5 bases, J lost 2 bases, and 21 bases lay in between. The CDR3 reads CAWGEQTGLRNTEAFF. The CDR3 DNA sequence: TGTGCCTGGGGGGAGCAAACGGGCCTCCGTAACACTGAAGCTTTCTTT.

The chain joins TRBV15 to TRBJ1-5; TRBD1 aligns across 9 bases. With 3 bases clipped from V and 6 bases from J, the junction kept 9 bases outside the gene matches. CDR3 length equals 16 residues. Germline V lookup: CDR1 LNHNV, CDR2 YYDKDF (reference sequence). CDR3 residues: CATSRQHRGRGQPQHF. CDR3 coding DNA: TGTGCCACCAGCAGGCAACACAGGGGGCGCGGTCAGCCCCAGCATTTT.

This clonotype was observed at least ten times. The gene calls are TRBV6-1 and TRBJ1-2; 11 bases map to TRBD1. V was pared by 5 bases and J by 2 bases, with 4 bases of the junction left unmatched. The germline gives CDR1 MNHNS, CDR2 SASEGT. The CDR3 has 15 amino acids. CDR3 DNA: TGTGCCAGCAGTCGGACAGGGGGCGAAAACTATGGCTACACCTTC. Its protein product is CASSRTGGENYGYTF.

There are many counts of this clonotype. This rearrangement joins TRBV5-1 to TRBJ2-5; TRBD1 matches at 8 bases. CDR3 length: 19 amino acids. J lost 2 bases, V lost 5 bases, and 20 bases had no gene match. Germline V gene data show CDR1 as SGHRS and CDR2 as YFSETQ. The chain's CDR3 is CASRPLVPGQGGVQETQYF. The CDR3 region has the DNA TGCGCCAGCAGACCGCTTGTACCTGGACAGGGCGGAGTACAAGAGACCCAGTACTTC.

At least ten counts were recorded for this clonotype. No conserved phenylalanine or tryptophan ends this CDR3, so it is likely a read error. The chain joins TRBV20-1 to TRBJ1-1; unclear D gene. Germline CDR1 reads DFQATT; CDR2 reads SNEGSKA (reference sequence). V was clipped by 6 bases and J by 4 bases, with 12 bases between them. The CDR3 is 12 amino acids. CDR3 coding DNA: TGCAGTGCCCTAGCAGGAAGCACTGAAGCTTTCGTT. Encoded protein: CSALAGSTEAFV.

This clonotype has at least ten counts. The junction differs from germline at one of its ends, possibly a read error. The V call is TRBV2, the J call TRBJ2-7, with 8 bases lining up with TRBD2. CDR1 and CDR2 from the germline V gene are SNHLY and FYNNEI. The CDR3 totals 11 residues. The DNA for the CDR3 is TGTGCCAGCAGTTCAGCGGGAGTGAGGGACTTC. Amino acid sequence: CASSSAGVRDF.

This clonotype was detected ten times or more. This chain connects TRBV20-1 to TRBJ2-7; the match to TRBD2 covers 10 bases. The V gene's germline CDR1 is DFQATT and CDR2 SNEGSKA (reference sequence). This CDR3 contains 14 residues. The V and J ends lost 1 base and 3 bases, in that order; junction bases with no gene match: 3. This chain's CDR3 is CSARVSGGIYEQYF. DNA for the CDR3: TGCAGTGCTAGAGTTAGCGGGGGGATCTACGAGCAGTACTTC.

This clonotype was found many times. The V call is TRBV6-5, the J call TRBJ2-5, with 9 nucleotides matching TRBD2. The ends lost 3 bases at V and 5 bases at J; junction bases unmatched: 7. The CDR3 runs to 15 residues. Germline loops: CDR1 MNHEY, CDR2 SVGAGI. Here the CDR3 DNA reads TGTGCCAGCAGTTATGGGCGAGCGGGGGGCGAGACCCAGTACTTC. Translation: CASSYGRAGGETQYF.

This clonotype was seen at least ten times. This chain links TRBV25-1 with TRBJ2-5; D gene uncertain. This CDR3 is built from 13 residues. Trimming left V 4 bases short and J 4 bases short, with 10 bases between. Germline V CDR1 and CDR2: MGHDK, SYGVNS. CDR3 coding DNA: TGTGCCAGCAGTGCCCTAATACGAGAGACCCAGTACTTC. Residues: CASSALIRETQYF.

V is TRBV12-3 or TRBV12-4 and J is TRBJ2-7; TRBD2 is a possible D gene (6 bases). There are 14 residues in the CDR3. V shed 4 bases and J shed 6 bases, with 16 bases lying between them. CDR3 sequence reads: CASSYSEGAGEQYF. CDR3 nucleotides: TGTGCCAGCAGTTACTCGGAGGGTGCGGGCGAGCAGTACTTC.

This clonotype was seen many times. In nucleotides, the CDR3 is TGTGCCAGCAGTTTCGGGAGTTCACCCCTCCACTTT. Encoded protein: CASSFGSSPLHF. This chain links TRBV28 with TRBJ1-6, with D unresolved. V dropped 3 bases and J dropped 9 bases, with 6 bases sitting between them. Germline V gives CDR1 MDHEN, CDR2 SYDVKM. CDR3 length: 12 amino acids.

This clonotype was seen ten or more times. The chain links TRBV6-5 to TRBJ2-7; TRBD1 matches 8 bases. The CDR3 has 14 residues. The germline gives CDR1 MNHEY, CDR2 SVGAGI. With V trimmed by 7 bases and J by 6 bases, 11 bases remained unmatched. The CDR3 sequence: CASIPTLQGGEQYF. Here the CDR3 DNA reads TGTGCCAGCATCCCAACCCTACAGGGGGGCGAGCAGTACTTC.